These T cell receptor beta chains were read from a single sample in a study of blood T cell repertoires in COVID-19. TCRdb keeps only in-frame clones here, not all; method: immunoSEQ multiplex PCR. The data contain fewer than 250,000 clones, around nine tenths of them singletons. The sequencing sample was made of peripheral blood. The receptors were sampled from a woman in her sixties or seventies with acute or convalescent COVID-19. CDR3s include the opening cysteine and the closing phenylalanine or tryptophan. Each record gives: J gene, V gene, clone size, CDR3 protein. Size values are once, few and many counts, or a class for expanded clones, and some rows have none.

J: TRBJ2-5
V: TRBV2
size: .
CDR3: CASNPRTGETQYF

J: TRBJ2-3
V: TRBV27
size: .
CDR3: CASQLPTSFADTQYF

J: TRBJ2-1
V: TRBV15
size: medium-sized
CDR3: CATRPGDSGYNEQFF

J: TRBJ2-1
V: TRBV7-9
size: .
CDR3: CASSERGANGAGPFF

J: TRBJ2-5
V: TRBV7-9
size: .
CDR3: CASSLGRTVQETQYF

J: TRBJ1-5
V: TRBV6-5
size: .
CDR3: CAAAQGINQPQHF

J: TRBJ1-1
V: TRBV4-1
size: .
CDR3: CASSQTDRNTEAFF

J: TRBJ2-3
V: TRBV29-1
size: .
CDR3: CSVRESTDTQYF

J: TRBJ1-2
V: TRBV28
size: .
CDR3: CASSPGQGTAYGYTF

J: TRBJ2-5
V: TRBV30
size: .
CDR3: CAWRTPGLGVGETQYF

J: TRBJ2-1
V: TRBV5-8
size: .
CDR3: CASSTQGLQHNEQFF

J: TRBJ2-5
V: TRBV30
size: .
CDR3: CAWTNQETQYF

J: TRBJ2-1
V: TRBV7-3
size: .
CDR3: CASSLTSVTYNEQFF

J: TRBJ1-6
V: TRBV5-6
size: .
CDR3: CASSWDREGSPLHF

J: TRBJ2-7
V: TRBV12-5
size: once
CDR3: CASGLGGDSKQYF

J: TRBJ2-7
V: TRBV4-2
size: .
CDR3: CASSSWGQPLSYEQYF

J: TRBJ1-2
V: TRBV5-6
size: once
CDR3: CASSLVGTGKENTF

J: TRBJ1-2
V: TRBV5-1
size: .
CDR3: CASSLSGGNYGYTF

J: TRBJ2-1
V: TRBV19
size: .
CDR3: CASRLGLASEQFF

J: TRBJ2-1
V: TRBV5-3
size: .
CDR3: CARSMIRGSNSYNEQFF

J: TRBJ1-1
V: TRBV10-3
size: .
CDR3: CAIRVTENTEAFF

J: TRBJ2-1
V: TRBV14
size: .
CDR3: CASSQDRGTNEQFF

J: TRBJ2-2
V: TRBV28
size: .
CDR3: CASSYPGLEATGELFF

J: TRBJ2-7
V: TRBV6-5
size: .
CDR3: CASSYLGLYEQYF